The clone carrying this TCR beta chain was seen a few times. The sample is drawn from a study of blood T cell repertoires in COVID-19. The table came from immunoSEQ multiplex PCR; TCRdb's copy has only in-frame clones and leaves some out. The sample contains about 57,000 clones, 82% of which appear only once. Per germline, CDR1 SNHLY and CDR2 FYNNEI. Trimming pared 7 bases from V and 5 bases from J, leaving 11 bases between. CDR3 length equals 12 residues. This TCR came from a woman aged 60 to 75 with acute or convalescent COVID-19. Sequencing was carried out using peripheral blood. This chain uses TRBV2 with TRBJ1-2; D is ambiguous. CDR3 DNA sequence: TGTGCCAGCAAGGCGACTACGTATGGCTACACCTTC. This gives the protein CASKATTYGYTF.